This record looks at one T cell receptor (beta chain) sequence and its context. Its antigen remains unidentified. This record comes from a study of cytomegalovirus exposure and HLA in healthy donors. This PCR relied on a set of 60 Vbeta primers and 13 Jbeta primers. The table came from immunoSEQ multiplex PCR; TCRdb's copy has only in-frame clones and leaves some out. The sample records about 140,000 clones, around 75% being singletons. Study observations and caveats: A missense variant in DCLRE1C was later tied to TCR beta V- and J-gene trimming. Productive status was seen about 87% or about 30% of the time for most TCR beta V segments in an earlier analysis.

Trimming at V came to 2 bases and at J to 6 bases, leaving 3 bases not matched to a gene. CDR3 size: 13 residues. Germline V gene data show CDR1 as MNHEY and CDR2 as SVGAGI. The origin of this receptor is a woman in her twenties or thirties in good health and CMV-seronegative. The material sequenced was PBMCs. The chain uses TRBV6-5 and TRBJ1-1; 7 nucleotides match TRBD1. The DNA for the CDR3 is TGTGCCAGCAGTTACGCAGGGGGAGCTGAAGCTTTCTTT. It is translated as CASSYAGGAEAFF.